Reported below is one T cell receptor beta chain. These data belong to a study of blood T cell repertoires in COVID-19. About the study: COVID-19 samples collected from the United States, Italy and Spain covered acute and convalescent phases.

Sequencing used immunoSEQ multiplex PCR; TCRdb keeps in-frame clones, though not all of them. The sample records tens of thousands of clones, approximately 84% being singletons. The CDR3 totals 13 residues. Germline CDR1 and CDR2: ENHRY and SYGVKD. V lost 2 bases and J lost 4, with 6 bases in between. The sequence was obtained from a human donor in a cohort sampled during active COVID-19. This chain joins TRBV10-3 and TRBJ1-3; no firm D call. The material sequenced was peripheral blood. In DNA, the CDR3 is TGTGCCATCAGTGAGGGCAGAGGAAACACCATATATTTT. Translating gives CAISEGRGNTIYF.